The clone carrying this T cell receptor beta chain was seen more than once but under ten times. CDR1 and CDR2 from the germline V gene are SNHLY and FYNNEI. This CDR3 is built from 13 residues. V was cut by 2 bases and J by 3 bases, with 8 bases left in between. This sample stems from a study of blood T cell repertoires in COVID-19. In the study overall: Specimens from acute and convalescent COVID-19 originated in the United States, Italy and Spain.

TCRdb's copy holds only in-frame clones and misses some; the assay was immunoSEQ multiplex PCR. The sample lists roughly 140,000 clones; approximately 83% were seen once. The V gene is TRBV2, the J gene TRBJ2-7, with TRBD1 as a possible D gene (6 bases). The receptor was derived from a man between 65 and 85 years old with acute or convalescent COVID-19. Sequenced input: peripheral blood. CDR3 DNA: TGTGCCAGCAGTGAACCAGGGGTCTACGAGCAGTACTTC. Residues: CASSEPGVYEQYF. The full variable domain, completed using reference TRBV2 and TRBJ2-7, is EPEVTQTPSHQVTQMGQEVILRCVPISNHLYFYWYRQILGQKVEFLVSFYNNEISEKSEIFDDQFSVERPDGSNFTLKIRSTKLEDSAMYFCASSEPGVYEQYFGPGTRLTVT.